These 18 T cell receptor beta chains share one sample of origin, sequenced in a study of control samples from healthy donors and cancer patients. Sequencing was performed with immunoSEQ multiplex PCR; in TCRdb, only in-frame clones are kept and a portion is missing. In the table there are 100,000 to 150,000 clones, about 90% of which are singletons. Sequenced: blood. Receptors originate from a man between 18 and 35 years old in good health.

The rearrangement links TRBV19 to TRBJ1-2; no clear D. From germline, CDR1 is LNHDA and CDR2 SQIVND (reference sequence). The V end lost 1 base, the J end lost 0 bases, and 9 bases lay between the germline ends. The length of the CDR3 is 15 residues. CDR3 sequence reads: CASSIGRSSNYGYTF. For the CDR3, the DNA is TGTGCCAGTAGTATAGGGAGGAGTTCTAACTATGGCTACACCTTC.

This clone has just a few counts. J is TRBJ1-5 and V is TRBV6-5, with D perhaps matching TRBD1 (6 bases). The CDR3 runs 13 residues. The ends were cut back, 6 bases at V and 7 bases at J, with 13 bases in the middle. Germline CDR1 is MNHEY and CDR2 is SVGAGI. CDR3 in DNA: TGTGCCAGCAGCACCTTAGGGGGACAGCCCCAGCATTTT. It is translated as CASSTLGGQPQHF.

The V gene is TRBV6-5, the J gene TRBJ2-5, with D uncertain. Germline CDR1 is MNHEY and CDR2 is SVGAGI. The CDR3 extends over 12 amino acids. V was shortened by 7 bases and J by 1 base, with 7 bases between the two germline ends. CDR3 in DNA: TGTGCCAGCACCACAGCCCAAGAGACCCAGTACTTC. The encoded protein is CASTTAQETQYF.

This chain links TRBV10-3 with TRBJ1-1; TRBD1 matches at 9 bases. This CDR3 is 15 amino acids long. J lost 2 bases, V lost 3 bases, and 4 bases had no gene match. CDR1 and CDR2 from the germline V gene are ENHRY and SYGVKD. DNA of the CDR3: TGTGCCATCAGTGATGGGGGACAGGGAAACACTGAAGCTTTCTTT. Residues: CAISDGGQGNTEAFF.

The CDR3 DNA reads TGCGCCAGCATTCCCGGAACAGGGGTGGCCTACAATGAGCAGTTCTTC. Its protein is CASIPGTGVAYNEQFF. The chain recombines TRBV5-1 with TRBJ2-1, with 7 bases aligning to TRBD1. The CDR3 sequence is 16 residues long. The germline V gene encodes CDR1 SGHRS and CDR2 YFSETQ. J gave up 2 bases and V 6 bases, and 11 bases lay outside the gene matches.

This clone appeared once. The chain joins TRBV7-8 to TRBJ2-6, with D perhaps TRBD2 (6 bases). The CDR3 is 17 residues long. V was trimmed by 6 bases and J by 1 base, leaving 16 bases between them. Germline assignment: CDR1 SGHVS and CDR2 FQNEAQ. CDR3 nucleotides: TGTGCCAGCAGGAGCGGGCTTGCGACTTCTGGGGCCAACGTCCTGACTTTC. This encodes CASRSGLATSGANVLTF.

The chain joins TRBV19 to TRBJ1-5; possible D gene TRBD1, 5 bases. This CDR3 comprises 15 residues. The germline V and J ends were trimmed by 4 bases and 3 bases, with 13 bases remaining between them. The germline V gene has CDR1 LNHDA and CDR2 SQIVND (reference sequence). The CDR3 DNA reads TGTGCCAGTAGTAGAGGGGCAGTGTACAATCAGCCCCAGCATTTT. Translating gives CASSRGAVYNQPQHF.

This rearrangement joins TRBV14 to TRBJ2-1; 13 nucleotides match TRBD2. There are 16 residues in the CDR3. V was clipped by 2 bases and J by 5 bases; unmatched bases: 3. Germline V lookup: CDR1 SGHDN, CDR2 FVKESK. The CDR3 DNA reads as TGTGCCAGCAGCCAAAGGGGGACTAGCGGGAACAATGAGCAGTTCTTC. Encoded protein: CASSQRGTSGNNEQFF.

This chain connects TRBV10-2 to TRBJ2-7, with D maybe TRBD1 (6 bases). The CDR3 covers 15 residues. CDR1 and CDR2 (germline): WSHSY, SAAADI. The ends were cut back, 3 bases at V and 4 bases at J, with 16 bases in the middle. The CDR3 nucleotides are TGCGCCAGCAGTGAACCTGCCAGGGGTCCGTACGAGCAGTACTTC. Amino acid sequence: CASSEPARGPYEQYF.

The chain recombines TRBV18 with TRBJ2-6, with D tentatively TRBD1 (6 bases). The CDR3 spans 15 residues. The V end was cut by 5 bases, the J end by 1 base, with 9 bases between. The germline CDR1 and CDR2 sequences are KGHSH and LQKENI. CDR3 DNA sequence: TGTGCCAGCTCATTAACAGGGTCTGGGGCCAACGTCCTGACTTTC. Translating gives CASSLTGSGANVLTF.

CDR3 nucleotide sequence: TGTGCCAGCAGTGGGACAGGGGCAAGGAACACTGAAGCTTTCTTT. Translation: CASSGTGARNTEAFF. V gene TRBV2 combines with J gene TRBJ1-1; 9 bases map to TRBD1. Germline CDR1 is SNHLY and CDR2 is FYNNEI. The J segment lost 1 base and the V segment lost 4 bases, leaving 4 bases of the junction unmatched. CDR3 length: 15 amino acids.

The chain links TRBV7-9 to TRBJ1-2, with D hard to call. V gave up 1 base and J gave up 0 bases, with 9 bases separating them. This CDR3 spans 15 amino acids. The germline CDR1 and CDR2 sequences are SEHNR and FQNEAQ (reference sequence). CDR3 loop: CASSLEVEPNYGYTF. The CDR3 region has the DNA TGTGCCAGCAGCTTAGAGGTAGAGCCTAACTATGGCTACACCTTC.

The chain couples TRBV5-4 to TRBJ2-7, with D perhaps TRBD2 (6 bases). CDR3 length: 14 residues. The germline V gene encodes CDR1 SGHNT and CDR2 YYREEE (reference sequence). Trimming took 0 bases from V and 5 from J, leaving 12 bases between them. CDR3 protein: CASSLAAGEDEQYF. The CDR3 region has the DNA TGTGCCAGCAGCTTGGCCGCCGGGGAGGACGAGCAGTACTTC.

V usage is TRBV1 and J usage is TRBJ2-3; the table's D gene call, TRBD2, was not cross checked with the DNA. TRBV1 is classified as a pseudogene. The CDR3 length is 10 residues. The chain's CDR3 is CTRLTDTQYF. CDR3 nucleotides: TGCACCAGGTTAACAGATACGCAGTATTTT.

About this clone itself: The sample contains more than one DNA sequence encoding this CDR3. The rearrangement joins TRBV6-5 to TRBJ1-1; D ambiguous. CDR3 length equals 13 residues. V shed 4 bases and J shed 0 bases, with 6 bases lying between them. Germline assignment: CDR1 MNHEY and CDR2 SVGAGI. CDR3 amino acids: CASSSTVNTEAFF. The CDR3 nucleotides are TGTGCCAGCAGTTCGACGGTGAACACTGAAGCTTTCTTT.

This chain uses TRBV7-3 with TRBJ1-2, with 9 bases matching TRBD1. The CDR3 consists of 16 residues. Losses at the gene ends were 2 bases for V and 8 bases for J; bases not matched to a gene: 12. Germline lookup yields CDR1 SGHTA and CDR2 FQGTGA. The CDR3 is CASSLGTGQGSEGYTF. CDR3 sequence (DNA): TGTGCCAGCAGCTTAGGAACGGGACAGGGTTCTGAGGGCTACACCTTC.

The gene calls are TRBV5-1 and TRBJ1-1, with a weak D call TRBD1 (5 bases). From germline, CDR1 is SGHRS and CDR2 YFSETQ. Trimming shortened V by 0 bases and J by 7 bases, and 13 bases separated the two germline ends. This CDR3 is built from 14 residues. CDR3 nucleotide sequence: TGCGCCAGCAGCTTGGACGGGGGTTTAAGTGAAGCTTTCTTT. Translated: CASSLDGGLSEAFF.

This chain joins TRBV24-1 and TRBJ2-7; TRBD2 might be the D (6 bases). CDR1 and CDR2 from the germline V gene are KGHDR and SFDVKD. The CDR3 loop spans 14 amino acids. V lost 3 bases, J lost 5 bases, and 13 bases lay in between. In DNA, the CDR3 is TGTGCCACCAGTGATCCCGCCGGGGGTGACGAGCAGTACTTC. It yields the protein CATSDPAGGDEQYF.